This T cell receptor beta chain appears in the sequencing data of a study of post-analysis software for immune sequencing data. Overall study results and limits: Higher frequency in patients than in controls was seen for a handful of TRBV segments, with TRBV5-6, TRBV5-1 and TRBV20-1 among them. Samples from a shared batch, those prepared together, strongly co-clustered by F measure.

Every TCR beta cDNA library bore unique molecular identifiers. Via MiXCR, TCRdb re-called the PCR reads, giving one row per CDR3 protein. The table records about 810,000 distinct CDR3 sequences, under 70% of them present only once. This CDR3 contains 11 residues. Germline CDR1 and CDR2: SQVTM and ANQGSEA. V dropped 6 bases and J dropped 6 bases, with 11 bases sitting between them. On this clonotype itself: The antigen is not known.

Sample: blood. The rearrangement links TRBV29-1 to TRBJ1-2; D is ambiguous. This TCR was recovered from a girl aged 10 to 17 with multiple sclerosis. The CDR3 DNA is TGCAGCGTCATGGGTGGGGATGGCTACACCTTC. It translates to CSVMGGDGYTF.